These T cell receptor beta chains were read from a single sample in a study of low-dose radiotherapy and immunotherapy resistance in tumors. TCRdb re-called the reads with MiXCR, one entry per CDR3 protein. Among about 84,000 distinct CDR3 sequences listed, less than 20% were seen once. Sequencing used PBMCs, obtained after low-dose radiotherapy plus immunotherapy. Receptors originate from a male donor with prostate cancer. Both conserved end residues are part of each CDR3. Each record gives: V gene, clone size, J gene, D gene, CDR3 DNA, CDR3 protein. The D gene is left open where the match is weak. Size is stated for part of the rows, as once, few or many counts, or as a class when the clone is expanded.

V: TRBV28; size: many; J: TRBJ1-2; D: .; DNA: TGTGCCAGCAGTTTATTGGTCAGGAAACAAGCTAACTATGGCTACACCTTC; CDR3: CASSLLVRKQANYGYTF
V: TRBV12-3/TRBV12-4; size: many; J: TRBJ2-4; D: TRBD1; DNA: TGTGCCAGCACCTTGCCCCCCCAGGACAGGGTTTACTTC; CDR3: CASTLPPQDRVYF
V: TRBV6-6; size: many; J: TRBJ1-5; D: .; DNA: TGTGCCAGCAGTCCGACCGGAGGGGTCAATCAGCCCCAGCATTTT; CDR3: CASSPTGGVNQPQHF
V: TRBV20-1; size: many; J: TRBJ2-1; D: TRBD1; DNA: TGCAGTGCTAGAAGAACAGGGGGTTCCCACAATGAGCAGTTCTTC; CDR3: CSARRTGGSHNEQFF
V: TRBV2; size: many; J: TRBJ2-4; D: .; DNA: TGTGCCAGCAGTGAGGGGCGGGCGAGAAACATTCAGTACTTC; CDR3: CASSEGRARNIQYF
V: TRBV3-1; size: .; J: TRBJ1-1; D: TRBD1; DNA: TGTGCCAACAGCCCAGGGGGCGCGGACACTGAAGCTTTCTTT; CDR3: CANSPGGADTEAFF
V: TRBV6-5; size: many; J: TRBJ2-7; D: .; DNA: TGTGCCAGCACTGAAACCGGGACGAGAACTCTGCAGTACTTC; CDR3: CASTETGTRTLQYF
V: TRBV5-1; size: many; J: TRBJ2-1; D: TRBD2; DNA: TGCGCCAGCAGCTGGAGGGAGGGCTACAATGAGCAGTTCTTC; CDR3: CASSWREGYNEQFF
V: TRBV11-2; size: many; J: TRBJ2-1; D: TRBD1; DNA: TGTGCCAGCAGCCCGGCCGCTGACAGGGCCGATGAGCAGTTCTTC; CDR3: CASSPAADRADEQFF
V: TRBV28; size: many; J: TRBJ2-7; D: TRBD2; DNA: TGTGCCAGCGGGACTAGTCCTTTGTACGAGCAGTACTTC; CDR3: CASGTSPLYEQYF
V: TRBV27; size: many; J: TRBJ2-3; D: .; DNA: TGTGCCAGCAGTTTATTGGGCAGACGGCCAGATACGCAGTATTTT; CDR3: CASSLLGRRPDTQYF
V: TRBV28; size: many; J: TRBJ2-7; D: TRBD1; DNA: TGTGCCAGCAGTCCAGGGACAGGGGGCATCCCCTACGAGCAGTACTTC; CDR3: CASSPGTGGIPYEQYF
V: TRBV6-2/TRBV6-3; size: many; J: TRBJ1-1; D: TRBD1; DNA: TGTGCCAGCAGTTACACCCGGGACAGCTTGGGTTTCTTT; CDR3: CASSYTRDSLGFF
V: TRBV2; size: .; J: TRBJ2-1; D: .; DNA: TGTGCCAGCAGTGAGGGGCCAGAAGGGAGTGAGCAGTTCTTC; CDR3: CASSEGPEGSEQFF
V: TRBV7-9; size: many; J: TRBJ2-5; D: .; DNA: TGTGCCAGCAGCTTAGCTAGGGAGCAAGAGACCCAGTACTTC; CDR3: CASSLAREQETQYF